This T cell receptor beta chain was sequenced for a study of blood T cell repertoires in COVID-19 (dated by TCRdb to 2020 to 2021). With respect to the entire study: Samples covering the acute and convalescent phases of COVID-19 were provided by collaborators in the United States, Italy and Spain. The dataset comprised deeply sampled blood TCRbeta repertoires from subjects exposed to, actively infected with, or recovered from COVID-19. The samples were drawn from two sources: the first 160 participants of the ongoing ImmuneRACE study, and about 1,300 subjects contributed by 6 global collaborators. The material from the prospective study consisted of cDNA or gDNA derived from T cells, B-cell-depleted T cells, or PBMCs. Where available, HLA class I and class II types were obtained from metadata supplied by the sample provider rather than from assay-based typing. Nearly every sample came with metadata listing a de-identified subject ID, COVID-19 status, age in years and sex. The repertoires were released in a freely available public database intended as a resource for research on the immune response to SARS-CoV-2. The full study reports these points: How much clinical and demographic metadata was included differed by source and by participant, and the metadata was provided uncurated.

The immunoSEQ Assay, a bias-controlled multiplex PCR, was used to amplify TCRbeta CDR3 regions from genomic DNA. The study's processing was this. The number of nucleated cells in each sample was estimated by amplification of reference gene primers within the assay. To quantify the absolute abundance of each unique TCRbeta CDR3 rearrangement, sequence reads were collapsed and filtered. For each sample, productive Simpson clonality was calculated as the square root of Simpson's diversity index across productive rearrangements. TCRdb's version of the immuneACCESS table is confined to in-frame rearrangements and falls short of the full clone set. An unresolved V gene accounts for under half of the shortfall where checked; the remainder is of unknown origin. For V, J and clone size, that table is used; D and trimming come from the DNA. Recorded for this sample are 150,000 to 200,000 clones; 88% of them occurred a single time. About 8.4% of the sample rests with the top ten.

Turning to this clone: Its antigen is unknown. No much larger clone exists at a distance of one base, and base qualities are not known.

CDR1 and CDR2, looked up from the germline V gene, are SNHLY and FYNNEI. Inclusive of the bounding cysteine and phenylalanine, the CDR3 is 16 residues long. Just CDR3 DNA is preserved here, 48 bases in frame from base 1. V is pruned by 11 bases and J by 0 bases, leaving 12 bases of the junction without a gene match. Participants in the prospective study were enrolled through a virtual design, were aged about 18 to 90 years, and lived in fewer than 30 United States geographic areas. Cohort assignment in the prospective study relied on participant-reported clinical history from a screening survey and a study questionnaire. ImmuneRACE Cohort 3 recovered participants were defined by two consecutive negative NP/OP PCR tests, healthcare professional clearance, or symptom resolution. In the prospective study, mobile phlebotomists collected whole blood, serum and a nasopharyngeal or oropharyngeal swab from each participant. Additional blood draws and questionnaires over an approximately two-month period could optionally be provided by prospective study participants. Before DNA extraction, blood samples from the prospective study were shipped at room temperature or frozen.

The material sequenced was PBMCs or T cells enriched from blood (not recorded which). The TCR originated in a woman between 18 and 29 years old who had recovered from COVID-19. The sequence is built from TRBV2 and TRBJ2-1; TRBD1 fits 8 bases in the junction. The CDR3 amino acid sequence is: CAGGQGPAGSYNEQFF. The nucleotide sequence is TGTGCCGGAGGACAGGGCCCGGCGGGCTCCTACAATGAGCAGTTCTTC.